These 24 T cell receptor beta chains share one sample of origin, sequenced in a study of shared clonotypes between healthy human individuals. The repertoire was sequenced with immunoSEQ multiplex PCR; TCRdb's copy has only in-frame clones and lacks some. This sample has about 1.5 million clones; around 98% occur once, and the top ten carry roughly 0.4%. Material for sequencing was naive CD4+ T cells sorted from blood. Stated subset: CD45RA+ positively selected. The source of these receptors is a man aged 30 to 39 in good health.

The CDR3 sequence: CASSLGLAGGQGFF. The CDR3 region has the DNA TGCGCCAGCAGCTTGGGGCTAGCGGGAGGGCAGGGGTTCTTC. V usage is TRBV5-1 and J usage is TRBJ2-1; 12 positions match TRBD2. The ends lost 0 bases at V and 15 bases at J; junction bases unmatched: 7. The CDR3 consists of 14 residues. The germline V gene encodes CDR1 SGHRS and CDR2 YFSETQ. Using reference TRBV5-1 and TRBJ2-1 for the parts outside the CDR3, the full variable domain is KAGVTQTPRYLIKTRGQQVTLSCSPISGHRSVSWYQQTPGQGLQFLFEYFSETQRNKGNFPGRFSGRQFSNSRSEMNVSTLELGDSALYLCASSLGLAGGQGFFGPGTRLTVL.

This chain uses TRBV5-8 with TRBJ2-2; the match to TRBD1 covers 8 bases. The length of the CDR3 is 17 residues. Per the germline V gene, CDR1 is SGHTS and CDR2 is YDEGEE. J lost 7 bases, V lost 4 bases, and 15 bases had no gene match. The CDR3 coding sequence is TGTGCCAGCAGCACCCGGCAGGGGGCAGTGCTAAACGGGGAGCTGTTTTTT. Its protein product is CASSTRQGAVLNGELFF.

V and J are TRBV5-1 and TRBJ2-1; 7 positions match TRBD2. Trimming at V came to 4 bases and at J to 12 bases, leaving 10 bases not matched to a gene. Germline assignment: CDR1 SGHRS and CDR2 YFSETQ. The CDR3 contains 13 residues. Written as DNA, the CDR3 is TGCGCCAGCAGCGTCGGGACTAAGATAGGGCAGTTCTTC. Its protein product is CASSVGTKIGQFF.

This clone showed up just once. This chain joins TRBV27 and TRBJ2-1, with 12 bases aligning to TRBD2. The CDR3 spans 16 residues. Per germline, CDR1 MNHEY and CDR2 SMNVEV (reference sequence). J lost 6 bases, V lost 1 base, and 4 bases had no gene match. The CDR3 nucleotides read TGTGCCAGCAGTTTATTGCTAGCGGGAGGGGTCAATGAGCAGTTCTTC. Its translation is CASSLLLAGGVNEQFF.

The chain links TRBV19 to TRBJ2-2; TRBD2 matches at 16 bases. The germline gives CDR1 LNHDA, CDR2 SQIVND (reference sequence). After removal of 3 bases from V and 6 bases from J, the junction contained 7 bases not matched to a gene. The CDR3 covers 18 residues. The CDR3 bases are TGTGCCAGTAGTATCACGGGACTAGCGGGAGGGCCGTCCGGGGAGCTGTTTTTT. Protein sequence: CASSITGLAGGPSGELFF. Full variable domain (outside the CDR3, taken from reference TRBV19 and TRBJ2-2): DGGITQSPKYLFRKEGQNVTLSCEQNLNHDAMYWYRQDPGQGLRLIYYSQIVNDFQKGDIAEGYSVSREKKESFPLTVTSAQKNPTAFYLCASSITGLAGGPSGELFFGEGSRLTVL.

Comment on this clone: Other DNA sequences within the sample encode an identical CDR3. The CDR3 DNA sequence: TGTGCCAGCTCACCCGACAGCCCCCAAGAGACCCAGTACTTC. Protein sequence: CASSPDSPQETQYF. V and J are TRBV18 and TRBJ2-5; D perhaps matches TRBD1 (5 bases). The CDR3 runs to 14 residues. From germline, CDR1 is KGHSH and CDR2 LQKENI. V gave up 3 bases and J gave up 1 base, with 9 bases separating them.

V gene TRBV5-4 combines with J gene TRBJ2-3; weak D call: TRBD2 (6 bases). There are 14 residues in the CDR3. Looked up from germline, CDR1 is SGHNT and CDR2 is YYREEE (reference sequence). The germline V and J ends were trimmed by 3 bases and 1 base, with 9 bases remaining between them. The CDR3 coding sequence is TGTGCCAGCAGCTCAGAGCGGGGCACAGATACGCAGTATTTT. Encoded protein: CASSSERGTDTQYF.

The chain uses TRBV13 and TRBJ2-3; 8 positions match TRBD1. With 6 bases clipped from V and 2 bases from J, the junction kept 10 bases outside the gene matches. Germline CDR1 is PRHDT and CDR2 is FYEKMQ (reference sequence). The CDR3 extends over 16 amino acids. CDR3 sequence: CASREGRDRFTDTQYF. DNA for the CDR3: TGTGCCAGCAGGGAGGGTCGGGACAGGTTCACAGATACGCAGTATTTT. Full variable domain (missing parts from reference TRBV13 and TRBJ2-3): AAGVIQSPRHLIKEKRETATLKCYPIPRHDTVYWYQQGPGQDPQFLISFYEKMQSDKGSIPDRFSAQQFSDYHSELNMSSLELGDSALYFCASREGRDRFTDTQYFGPGTRLTVL.

This clone was picked up one time. This chain joins TRBV15 and TRBJ2-1; 8 nucleotides align to TRBD2. Germline V gene data show CDR1 as LNHNV and CDR2 as YYDKDF (reference sequence). This CDR3 has 16 amino acids. V lost 3 bases, J lost 4 bases, and 8 bases stayed unmatched. The CDR3 coding sequence is TGTGCCACCAGCAGCCGGGGGGCGGGAGGATACAATGAGCAGTTCTTC. This codes for CATSSRGAGGYNEQFF.

The chain links TRBV5-1 to TRBJ1-2; D is possibly TRBD1 (5 bases). CDR3 size: 14 residues. Between the trimmed V and J ends, which lost 4 bases and 7 bases, there was a span of 17 bases. CDR1 and CDR2 (germline): SGHRS, YFSETQ. CDR3 coding DNA: TGCGCCAGCAGCCTAACCCCCCAGGGTTCTGGCTACACCTTC. It codes for CASSLTPQGSGYTF.

The CDR3 DNA sequence: TGTGCCAGCAGCCAAAGGACGGGGCTTACAGATACGCAGTATTTT. It codes for CASSQRTGLTDTQYF. The chain couples TRBV14 to TRBJ2-3, with D perhaps assigned TRBD1 or TRBD2 (5 bases each). The CDR3 contains 15 residues. Germline V lookup: CDR1 SGHDN, CDR2 FVKESK. Trimming left V 2 bases short and J 3 bases short, with 12 bases between.

The V call is TRBV6-5, the J call TRBJ1-1, with D unresolved. The CDR3 is 14 residues long. Trimming took off 6 bases at V and 4 bases at J, with 15 bases between the two ends. Germline V lookup: CDR1 MNHEY, CDR2 SVGAGI. The CDR3 nucleotides are TGTGCCAGCAGCCTAACTTTAGGAGGCACTGAAGCTTTCTTT. Protein product: CASSLTLGGTEAFF.

This chain joins TRBV5-1 and TRBJ2-5, with D perhaps matching TRBD1 (5 bases). V gave up 3 bases and J gave up 1 base, with 16 bases separating them. Germline values: CDR1 SGHRS, CDR2 YFSETQ. CDR3 length: 16 amino acids. CDR3 residues: CASSSRGPQPQETQYF. CDR3 coding DNA: TGCGCCAGCAGCTCTAGGGGTCCCCAGCCCCAAGAGACCCAGTACTTC. The full variable domain, with the rest looked up from reference TRBV5-1 and TRBJ2-5, is KAGVTQTPRYLIKTRGQQVTLSCSPISGHRSVSWYQQTPGQGLQFLFEYFSETQRNKGNFPGRFSGRQFSNSRSEMNVSTLELGDSALYLCASSSRGPQPQETQYFGPGTRLLVL.

The CDR3 reads CAGGQGLQETQYF. CDR3 nucleotide sequence: TGTGCCGGCGGACAGGGTCTACAGGAGACCCAGTACTTC. V usage is TRBV2 and J usage is TRBJ2-5, with 8 nucleotides matching TRBD1. CDR1 SNHLY and CDR2 FYNNEI come from the germline V gene. The V gene end was trimmed by 11 bases and the J gene end by 5 bases; junction bases not matched to a gene: 10. The CDR3 has 13 residues.

DNA of the CDR3: TGCAGCGTCTACACGTGGGGCCAGCAGTTCTTC. Its protein product is CSVYTWGQQFF. The rearrangement uses TRBV29-1 and TRBJ2-1, with D possibly TRBD1 on 5 matching bases. The CDR3 length is 11 residues. V lost 6 bases and J 11 bases, leaving 14 bases between the germline ends. CDR1 and CDR2 from the germline V gene are SQVTM and ANQGSEA.

The chain couples TRBV5-1 to TRBJ2-3, with a possible D match to TRBD2 (6 bases). Trimming stripped 3 bases from V and 1 base from J, with 15 bases between. There are 16 residues in the CDR3. CDR1 is SGHRS and CDR2 is YFSETQ in the germline V gene. CDR3 amino acids: CASSWNQRAGTDTQYF. The CDR3 DNA reads as TGCGCCAGCAGCTGGAATCAGCGGGCAGGCACAGATACGCAGTATTTT. Full variable domain (rest looked up from reference TRBV5-1 and TRBJ2-3): KAGVTQTPRYLIKTRGQQVTLSCSPISGHRSVSWYQQTPGQGLQFLFEYFSETQRNKGNFPGRFSGRQFSNSRSEMNVSTLELGDSALYLCASSWNQRAGTDTQYFGPGTRLTVL.

This sequence joins TRBV27 and TRBJ2-7, with a tentative D call TRBD2 (6 bases). V gave up 3 bases and J gave up 2 bases, with 11 bases separating them. Germline assignment: CDR1 MNHEY and CDR2 SMNVEV (reference sequence). This CDR3 region has 14 residues. CDR3 amino acids: CASSFGGWTYEQYF. In DNA form, the CDR3 reads TGTGCCAGCAGTTTCGGGGGATGGACCTACGAGCAGTACTTC.

The rearrangement links TRBV18 to TRBJ2-7, with 11 bases that match TRBD2. Germline-derived CDR1 and CDR2 are KGHSH and LQKENI. The V and J ends lost 2 bases and 6 bases, in that order; junction bases with no gene match: 9. The CDR3 has 16 amino acids. CDR3 protein: CASSPLTSGNPGEQYF. The CDR3 DNA follows: TGTGCCAGCTCACCATTGACTAGCGGGAACCCGGGCGAGCAGTACTTC.

The chain recombines TRBV4-1 with TRBJ2-7; TRBD2 aligns across 7 bases. Germline V CDR1 and CDR2: MGHRA, YSYEKL. The CDR3 loop spans 19 amino acids. Losses at the gene ends were 2 bases for V and 0 bases for J; bases not matched to a gene: 16. The CDR3 reads CASSQPGRVSRGGSYEQYF. The CDR3 DNA reads TGCGCCAGCAGCCAACCCGGCAGGGTATCTCGCGGGGGCTCCTACGAGCAGTACTTC.

About this clone: The same CDR3 arises from other DNA sequences in this sample as well. V usage is TRBV6-1 and J usage is TRBJ1-5; the match to TRBD1 covers 9 bases. Losses at the gene ends were 5 bases for V and 1 base for J; bases not matched to a gene: 3. CDR3 size: 15 residues. Germline values: CDR1 MNHNS, CDR2 SASEGT. CDR3 region: CASSRDRVSNQPQHF. Written as DNA, the CDR3 is TGTGCCAGCAGTCGGGACAGGGTAAGCAATCAGCCCCAGCATTTT.

The rearrangement uses TRBV7-8 and TRBJ2-1; D could derive from TRBD1 or TRBD2 (5 bases each). Deletions cut 11 bases from V and 2 bases from J, with 19 bases between. The V gene's germline CDR1 is SGHVS and CDR2 FQNEAQ. There are 15 residues in the CDR3. The CDR3 here is CACWDPGIPYNEQFF. In DNA form, the CDR3 reads TGTGCCTGTTGGGACCCCGGGATCCCCTACAATGAGCAGTTCTTC.

In its sample, this clone was seen once. The chain recombines TRBV6-5 with TRBJ1-5; D is possibly TRBD1 (5 bases). The CDR3 spans 14 residues. Germline CDR1 MNHEY, CDR2 SVGAGI. V gave up 10 bases and J gave up 9 bases, with 22 bases separating them. Written as DNA, the CDR3 is TGTGCCACTGGACCCCGGCGAGCCGGGGGGCCCCAGCATTTT. Amino acids: CATGPRRAGGPQHF.

As concerns this clone: Other DNA sequences in this specimen translate into the identical CDR3. J is TRBJ2-1 and V is TRBV10-1; no clear D gene. CDR1 is WNHNN and CDR2 is SYGVQD in the germline V gene (reference sequence). This CDR3 region has 14 residues. V was clipped by 4 bases and J by 0 bases, with 7 bases between them. CDR3 region: CASSGGSSYNEQFF. CDR3 DNA sequence: TGCGCCAGCAGTGGGGGTAGCTCCTACAATGAGCAGTTCTTC.

The chain recombines TRBV18 with TRBJ2-1; 9 positions match TRBD2. Trimming at V came to 0 bases and at J to 7 bases, leaving 7 bases not matched to a gene. CDR1 and CDR2 from the germline V gene are KGHSH and LQKENI. This CDR3 spans 16 amino acids. The CDR3 loop is CASSPPGSSGINEQFF. CDR3 DNA sequence: TGTGCCAGCTCACCACCGGGGTCTAGCGGGATTAATGAGCAGTTCTTC. Full variable domain (rest looked up from reference TRBV18 and TRBJ2-1): NAGVMQNPRHLVRRRGQEARLRCSPMKGHSHVYWYRQLPEEGLKFMVYLQKENIIDESGMPKERFSAEFPKEGPSILRIQQVVRGDSAAYFCASSPPGSSGINEQFFGPGTRLTVL.